This TCR beta chain was profiled in a study of early T cells in non-severe SARS-CoV-2 infection. The library protocol tagged individual cDNA molecules with unique molecular identifiers. Each CDR3 protein gets one entry after TCRdb re-called the 5' RACE reads with MiXCR. The sample holds 95,000 to 100,000 distinct CDR3 sequences; roughly an eighth are singletons and the top ten take over 2%. This clonotype came up many times. The CDR3 is made up of 12 amino acids. CDR1 and CDR2 (germline): MRHNA, SNTAGT. Trimming pared 2 bases from V and 4 bases from J, leaving 5 bases between. This receptor was taken from an adult who was a healthcare worker with PCR-confirmed SARS-CoV-2 infection or an uninfected control (not recorded which). The sample was whole blood. The chain joins TRBV6-4 to TRBJ1-1, with D unresolved. The CDR3 DNA is TGTGCCAGCAGTGACGGGAGCACTGAAGCTTTCTTT. Its protein is CASSDGSTEAFF.